Following are 27 T cell receptor beta chains from one sample sequenced in a study of Ad26.COV2.S vaccination and SARS-CoV-2 variants (dated by TCRdb to the early 2020s). The label giving this sample's time point can be read as: individuals recovered from natural SARS-CoV-2 infection. The library was generated by the immunoSEQ multiplex PCR assay. In its TCRdb copy, this immuneACCESS table keeps in-frame sequences only and misses some clones. Where compared with another copy, unresolved V genes explain less than half of these, and the others have no known cause. Within this sample are hundreds of thousands of clones, with about 90% of them counted one time only. The top ten hold under 5% of the sample. The sample here was peripheral blood, taken after recovery from COVID-19. These TCRs come from a human donor who had recovered from COVID-19.

CDR3 nucleotide sequence: TGTGCCAGCAGGGCGGACGGCTACGAGCAGTACTTC. Translation: CASRADGYEQYF. The V gene is TRBV2, the J gene TRBJ2-7; D ambiguous. CDR3 size: 12 residues. Trimming pared 6 bases from V and 3 bases from J, leaving 9 bases between. The V gene's germline CDR1 is SNHLY and CDR2 FYNNEI.

Note on this clone: This same CDR3 is encoded by further DNA sequences in the sample. This chain connects TRBV12-3 or TRBV12-4 to TRBJ2-2; D gene unclear. This CDR3 has 11 amino acids. V was cut by 6 bases and J by 6 bases, with 5 bases left in between. CDR3 amino acids: CASSPPGELFF. CDR3 sequence (DNA): TGTGCCAGCAGCCCTCCCGGGGAGCTGTTTTTT.

This sequence joins TRBV27 and TRBJ1-6; TRBD1 is a possible D gene (5 bases). CDR3 size: 16 residues. Trimming cost V 3 bases and J 0 bases, with 9 bases left between them. The germline V gene encodes CDR1 MNHEY and CDR2 SMNVEV (reference sequence). As DNA, the CDR3 is TGTGCCAGCAGTTTGTCAGGGAGCTCCTATAATTCACCCCTCCACTTT. This translates into CASSLSGSSYNSPLHF.

V is TRBV3-1 (or the pseudogene TRBV3-2) and J is TRBJ1-4; 8 bases map to TRBD1. V lost 1 base to trimming and J lost 5 bases; unmatched junction nucleotides: 6. The CDR3 is 16 residues long. CDR1 is LGHDT, CDR2 YNNKEL, per germline (reference sequence). Here the CDR3 reads CASSQGAGQVNEKLFF. CDR3 nucleotides: TGTGCCAGCAGCCAAGGGGCGGGACAGGTAAATGAAAAACTGTTTTTT.

The J gene is TRBJ2-5, the V gene TRBV5-1; weak D call: TRBD1 (5 bases). CDR3 size: 14 residues. The V end was cut by 4 bases, the J end by 4 bases, with 14 bases between. Looked up from germline, CDR1 is SGHRS and CDR2 is YFSETQ. CDR3 residues: CASSHVSGRETQYF. CDR3 nucleotides: TGCGCCAGCAGCCACGTTTCAGGGCGAGAGACCCAGTACTTC.

The V call is TRBV9, the J call TRBJ1-6, with a tentative D call TRBD1 (6 bases). Trimming cost V 3 bases and J 7 bases, with 11 bases left between them. Germline V gene data show CDR1 as SGDLS and CDR2 as YYNGEE. This CDR3 region has 14 residues. The CDR3 loop reads CASSANRANSPLHF. In nucleotides, the CDR3 is TGTGCCAGCAGCGCAAACAGGGCGAATTCACCCCTCCACTTT.

The chain carries TRBV3-1 (or the pseudogene TRBV3-2) and TRBJ2-7; no reliable D call. Between the trimmed V and J ends, which lost 1 base and 7 bases, there was a span of 20 bases. Germline V lookup: CDR1 LGHDT, CDR2 YNNKEL (reference sequence). The CDR3 runs 16 residues. DNA for the CDR3: TGTGCCAGCAGCCAAGGACATCCCAGCTATCAGCAAGAGCAGTACTTC. Protein: CASSQGHPSYQQEQYF.

The chain employs TRBV11-2 and TRBJ1-4; no clear D gene. CDR1 is SGHAT, CDR2 FQNNGV, per germline. The V gene lost 5 bases and the J gene lost 3 bases, with 10 bases spanning the gap. The CDR3 runs to 14 residues. As DNA, the CDR3 is TGTGCCAGCAGCCTGACACCTGCTAATGAAAAACTGTTTTTT. It specifies CASSLTPANEKLFF.

Note on this clone: Other DNA sequences in this sample translate to the same CDR3. CDR3 protein: CSALSGNTIYF. CDR3 nucleotide sequence: TGCAGTGCCCTCTCTGGAAACACCATATATTTT. V usage is TRBV20-1 and J usage is TRBJ1-3; D is uncertain. Trimming shortened V by 6 bases and J by 0 bases, and 3 bases separated the two germline ends. The CDR3 contains 11 residues. Per the germline V gene, CDR1 is DFQATT and CDR2 is SNEGSKA (reference sequence).

The V and J genes are TRBV6-1 and TRBJ1-2; 8 positions match TRBD1. The length of the CDR3 is 12 residues. The V and J ends lost 2 bases and 8 bases, in that order; junction bases with no gene match: 1. Germline lookup yields CDR1 MNHNS and CDR2 SASEGT. The CDR3 reads CASSEWTGGYTF. Written as DNA, the CDR3 is TGTGCCAGCAGTGAATGGACAGGGGGCTACACCTTC.

This clone has just a few counts. The chain joins TRBV19 to TRBJ1-6; unclear D gene. Trimming cost V 9 bases and J 6 bases, with 15 bases left between them. Germline assignment: CDR1 LNHDA and CDR2 SQIVND (reference sequence). CDR3 length equals 14 residues. The CDR3 sequence: CASQRWNRNSPLHF. The CDR3 region has the DNA TGTGCCAGCCAGCGATGGAACCGTAATTCACCCCTCCACTTT.

The gene calls are TRBV9 and TRBJ2-1; D perhaps matches TRBD2 (6 bases). Germline V CDR1 and CDR2: SGDLS, YYNGEE. Trimming shortened V by 0 bases and J by 8 bases, and 15 bases separated the two germline ends. This CDR3 contains 15 residues. The CDR3 sequence is CASSVGRGGHHEQFF. The DNA for the CDR3 is TGTGCCAGCAGCGTAGGGCGGGGCGGCCACCATGAGCAGTTCTTC.

This chain joins TRBV5-6 and TRBJ2-5; D perhaps matches TRBD1 (5 bases). This CDR3 contains 14 residues. V shed 0 bases and J shed 2 bases, with 8 bases lying between them. Germline-derived CDR1 and CDR2 are SGHDT and YYEEEE. The CDR3 protein is CASSLAQGQETQYF. The CDR3 DNA reads TGTGCCAGCAGCTTGGCGCAGGGACAAGAGACCCAGTACTTC.

The genes are TRBV19 and TRBJ1-2; D might be TRBD1 (5 bases). The germline gives CDR1 LNHDA, CDR2 SQIVND (reference sequence). The CDR3 spans 15 residues. Trimming removed 5 bases at V and 6 bases at J, with 19 bases between. The CDR3 bases are TGTGCCAGTAGTTATCTAGGGACGGTAAGCGATGGCTACACCTTC. Amino acids: CASSYLGTVSDGYTF.

This clone has a handful of counts. The rearrangement joins TRBV4-1 to TRBJ1-2; 8 nucleotides agree with TRBD1. V shed 0 bases, J shed 4 bases, and the junction held 1 base outside the gene matches. The CDR3 has 14 residues. Germline V gives CDR1 MGHRA, CDR2 YSYEKL. Here the CDR3 DNA reads TGCGCCAGCAGCCAAGAAGGGACAGGCTATGGCTACACCTTC. It specifies CASSQEGTGYGYTF.

The V call is TRBV10-1, the J call TRBJ2-1, with a tentative D call TRBD2 (5 bases). The CDR3 sequence is 12 residues long. Germline loops: CDR1 WNHNN, CDR2 SYGVQD (reference sequence). Trimming cost V 3 bases and J 9 bases, with 9 bases left between them. For the CDR3, the DNA is TGCGCCAGCAGTGAACGAGGAGGTGAGCAGTTCTTC. Protein product: CASSERGGEQFF.

The chain's CDR3 is CASRSGGTDTQYF. The CDR3 coding sequence is TGTGCCAGCAGAAGCGGGGGGACAGATACGCAGTATTTT. The chain carries TRBV2 and TRBJ2-3, with 9 bases lining up with TRBD2. CDR1 is SNHLY and CDR2 is FYNNEI in the germline V gene. The CDR3 covers 13 residues. V lost 6 bases and J lost 3; bases outside the gene matches: 1.

Only a few counts were recorded for this clone. CDR3 nucleotides: TGTGCCAGCAGCGTAGAGGGGGCCGGGGAGCTGTTTTTT. It is translated as CASSVEGAGELFF. The J gene is TRBJ2-2, the V gene TRBV9; TRBD1 is a possible D gene (6 bases). The germline V gene has CDR1 SGDLS and CDR2 YYNGEE. The CDR3 contains 13 residues. The ends were cut back, 0 bases at V and 6 bases at J, with 6 bases in the middle.

The genes are TRBV7-2 and TRBJ1-1; 8 bases are shared with TRBD1. The CDR3 length is 16 residues. The V gene end was trimmed by 4 bases and the J gene end by 4 bases; junction bases not matched to a gene: 11. Germline-derived CDR1 and CDR2 are SGHTA and FQGNSA. This CDR3 reads CASSSFSLTGGTEAFF. The CDR3 DNA reads TGTGCCAGCAGCTCATTCTCGCTTACAGGGGGCACTGAAGCTTTCTTT.

This rearrangement joins TRBV28 to TRBJ2-5; perhaps TRBD1 as D (6 bases). CDR3 length equals 15 residues. Germline V gene sequence: CDR1 MDHEN, CDR2 SYDVKM. V was clipped by 3 bases and J by 4 bases, with 15 bases between them. The chain's CDR3 is CASSLRGSLRETQYF. The CDR3 coding sequence is TGTGCCAGCAGTTTGAGGGGGAGTCTACGAGAGACCCAGTACTTC.

This chain joins TRBV6-5 and TRBJ2-1; the D is unclear. CDR1 and CDR2 from the germline V gene are MNHEY and SVGAGI. CDR3 length equals 12 residues. V was cut by 0 bases and J by 6 bases, with 3 bases left in between. CDR3 coding DNA: TGTGCCAGCAGTTACTCCCTCAATGAGCAGTTCTTC. The encoded protein is CASSYSLNEQFF.

V is TRBV7-2 and J is TRBJ1-2; weak D call: TRBD1 (6 bases). Between the trimmed V and J ends, which lost 5 bases and 4 bases, there was a span of 17 bases. The CDR3 has 15 residues. The germline gives CDR1 SGHTA, CDR2 FQGNSA. The CDR3 bases are TGTGCCAGCAGCCGCGAGGGCAGGGGCTTCTATGGCTACACCTTC. It is translated as CASSREGRGFYGYTF.

The V call is TRBV9, the J call TRBJ2-1; 10 bases agree with TRBD1. This CDR3 region has 19 residues. From germline, CDR1 is SGDLS and CDR2 YYNGEE. After removal of 4 bases from V and 6 bases from J, the junction contained 19 bases not matched to a gene. This chain's CDR3 is CASSTRPPRDRGVGNEQFF. DNA for the CDR3: TGTGCCAGCAGCACCCGACCCCCCCGGGACAGGGGAGTGGGCAATGAGCAGTTCTTC. The variable domain in full, completed from reference TRBV9 and TRBJ2-1, reads DSGVTQTPKHLITATGQRVTLRCSPRSGDLSVYWYQQSLDQGLQFLIQYYNGEERAKGNILERFSAQQFPDLHSELNLSSLELGDSALYFCASSTRPPRDRGVGNEQFFGPGTRLTVL.

In DNA form, the CDR3 reads TGTGCCAGCGGACAGAGGAATGTATACGAGCAGTACTTC. Its translation is CASGQRNVYEQYF. V gene TRBV12-3 or TRBV12-4 combines with J gene TRBJ2-7, with D possibly matching TRBD1 (6 bases). Trimming took off 8 bases at V and 4 bases at J, with 15 bases between the two ends. This CDR3 has 13 residues.

In this sample, this clone turned up once. V usage is TRBV6-1 and J usage is TRBJ1-2, with D maybe TRBD1 (5 bases). V was shortened by 1 base and J by 4 bases, with 10 bases between the two germline ends. CDR1 and CDR2 from the germline V gene are MNHNS and SASEGT. The CDR3 has 14 amino acids. CDR3 nucleotide sequence: TGTGCCAGCAGTGAAGTTTCCGGGGGCTATGGCTACACCTTC. This gives the protein CASSEVSGGYGYTF.

This chain uses TRBV25-1 with TRBJ1-1, with D hard to call. V lost 1 base and J lost 3, with 6 bases in between. CDR3 length: 13 amino acids. The germline V gene encodes CDR1 MGHDK and CDR2 SYGVNS. The CDR3 spells CASSELGYTEAFF. The DNA of the CDR3 is TGTGCCAGCAGTGAATTAGGGTACACTGAAGCTTTCTTT.

This chain links TRBV5-6 with TRBJ2-5, with unresolved D. The germline gives CDR1 SGHDT, CDR2 YYEEEE. The V and J ends lost 9 bases and 4 bases respectively, with 16 bases between them. The CDR3 contains 13 residues. The CDR3 sequence is CATGTRVRETQYF. CDR3 nucleotide sequence: TGTGCCACCGGCACTCGGGTGAGAGAGACCCAGTACTTC.